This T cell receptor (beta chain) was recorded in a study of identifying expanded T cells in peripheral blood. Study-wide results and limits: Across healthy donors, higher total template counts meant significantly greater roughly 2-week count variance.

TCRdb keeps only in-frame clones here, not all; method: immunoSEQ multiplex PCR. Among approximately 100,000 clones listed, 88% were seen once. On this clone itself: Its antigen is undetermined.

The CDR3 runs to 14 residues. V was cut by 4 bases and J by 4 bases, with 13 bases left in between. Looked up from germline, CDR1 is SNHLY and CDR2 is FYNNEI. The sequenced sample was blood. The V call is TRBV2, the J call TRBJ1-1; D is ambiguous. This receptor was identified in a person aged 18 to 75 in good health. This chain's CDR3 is CASSGSLRITEAFF. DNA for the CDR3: TGTGCCAGCAGTGGGTCCCTACGGATCACTGAAGCTTTCTTT.